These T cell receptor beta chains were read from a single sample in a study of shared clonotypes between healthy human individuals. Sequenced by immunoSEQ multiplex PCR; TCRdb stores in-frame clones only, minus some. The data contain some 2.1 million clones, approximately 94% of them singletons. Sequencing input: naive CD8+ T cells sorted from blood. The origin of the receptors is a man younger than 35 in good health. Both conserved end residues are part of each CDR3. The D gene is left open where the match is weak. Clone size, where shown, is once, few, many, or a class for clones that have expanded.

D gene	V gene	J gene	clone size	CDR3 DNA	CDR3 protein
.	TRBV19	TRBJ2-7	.	TGTGCCAGTAGTATAGATCTGGAACAATACGAGCAGTACTTC	CASSIDLEQYEQYF
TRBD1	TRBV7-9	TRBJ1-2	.	TGTGCCAGCAGGGGGACAGCCAACTATGGCTACACCTTC	CASRGTANYGYTF
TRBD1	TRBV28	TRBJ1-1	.	TGTGCCAGCAGTTATGGACAGGGGGCCTCACCTGAAGCTTTCTTT	CASSYGQGASPEAFF
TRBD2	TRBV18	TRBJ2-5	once	TGTGCCAGCTCTCAACCACCCGGGGGGGAAGAGACCCAGTACTTC	CASSQPPGGEETQYF
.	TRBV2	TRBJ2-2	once	TGTGCCAGCAGTAACAGGGTCGGGGAGCTGTTTTTT	CASSNRVGELFF
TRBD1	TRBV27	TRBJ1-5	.	TGTGCCAGCAGGACAGGGGATCAGCCCCAGCATTTT	CASRTGDQPQHF
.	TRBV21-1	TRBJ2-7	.	TGTGCCAGCAAAGCCGGGACAGCTTATTGTTACGAGCAGTACTTC	CASKAGTAYCYEQYF
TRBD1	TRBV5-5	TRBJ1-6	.	TGTGCCAGCAGCGTGGACAGGGAGGCGAGCTCCTATAATTCACCCCTCCACTTT	CASSVDREASSYNSPLHF
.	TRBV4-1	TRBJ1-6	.	TGCGCCAGCAGCCAAGATATCACGACGATGGACTCCTATAATTCACCCCTCCACTTT	CASSQDITTMDSYNSPLHF
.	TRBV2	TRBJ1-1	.	TGTGCCAGCAGTGAAGGCGTGTCGGGAAACACTGAAGCTTTCTTT	CASSEGVSGNTEAFF
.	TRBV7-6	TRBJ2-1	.	TGTGCCAGCAGTCCTCTAGCGCGAGATGAGCAGTTCTTC	CASSPLARDEQFF
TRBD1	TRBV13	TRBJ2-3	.	TGTGCCAGCACCGCCCCGGCAGGGGGCGTAGATACGCAGTATTTT	CASTAPAGGVDTQYF
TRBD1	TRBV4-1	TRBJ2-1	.	TGCGCCAGCAGCCAGGGAGCAGGACAGGGGGCTTACAATGAGCAGTTCTTC	CASSQGAGQGAYNEQFF
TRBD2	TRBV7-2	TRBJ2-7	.	TGTGCCAGCAGCTTCGGCCTAGCGGGATACGAGCAGTACTTC	CASSFGLAGYEQYF
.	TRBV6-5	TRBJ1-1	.	TGTGCCAGCAGTCCACAGGTCCAGGGCCACACTGAAGCTTTCTTT	CASSPQVQGHTEAFF
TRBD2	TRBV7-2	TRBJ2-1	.	TGTGCCAGCAGCCTTATATGGCTAGCGGGAGGACCCAACAATGAGCAGTTCTTC	CASSLIWLAGGPNNEQFF
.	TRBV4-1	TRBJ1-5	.	TGCGCCAGCAGCCAAGTTAACGTAGGGGATAATCAGCCCCAGCATTTT	CASSQVNVGDNQPQHF
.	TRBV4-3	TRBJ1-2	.	TGCGCCAGCAGCCAAGACAGGAACTATGGCTACACCTTC	CASSQDRNYGYTF